The table lists the clone carrying this T cell receptor beta chain with a few counts. What it recognizes is unknown. This CDR3 comprises 14 residues. V was clipped by 5 bases and J by 6 bases; unmatched bases: 8. A 5'RACE template-switching step, the method used to make TCR cDNA, added a universal primer site and UMIs. From the 5' RACE reads, TCRdb called clonotypes with MiXCR, one entry per CDR3 protein. The repertoire includes 250,000 to 350,000 distinct CDR3 sequences, around 6.8% of them detected once, and 15% to 20% sits in the top ten. These data come from a study of T cells after yellow fever vaccination. Study conclusions and caveats: The secondary response was weaker but peaked faster, day 5 versus 15. Boosting was followed by the reappearance of most primary-vaccination clones (roughly 95% CD4, under 90% CD8). Some clonotypes were seen in both the CD4 and the CD8 compartments. These made up a small share and likely arose from convergent recombination.

The chain combines TRBV12-3 or TRBV12-4 with TRBJ1-2; 8 positions agree with TRBD1. Specimen: PBMCs, collected about 41 days after the first yellow fever vaccination. The TCR sequence derives from a man aged 18 to 29 who received the YFV17D yellow fever vaccine. The CDR3 sequence is CASSLSDRGHGYTF. CDR3 in DNA: TGTGCCAGCAGTCTCAGTGACAGGGGCCATGGCTACACCTTC.